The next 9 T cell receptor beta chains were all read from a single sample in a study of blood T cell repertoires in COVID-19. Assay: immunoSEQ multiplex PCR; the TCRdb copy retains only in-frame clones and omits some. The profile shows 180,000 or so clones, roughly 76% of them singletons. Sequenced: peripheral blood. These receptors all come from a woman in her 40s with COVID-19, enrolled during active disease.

This CDR3 is CATSRGGGGDGYTF. In DNA form, the CDR3 reads TGTGCCACCAGCAGAGGGGGGGGAGGGGATGGCTACACCTTC. This chain uses TRBV15 with TRBJ1-2; tentative D call: TRBD1 (5 bases). The germline V and J ends were trimmed by 1 base and 6 bases, with 12 bases remaining between them. The CDR3 spans 14 residues. From germline, CDR1 is LNHNV and CDR2 YYDKDF (reference sequence).

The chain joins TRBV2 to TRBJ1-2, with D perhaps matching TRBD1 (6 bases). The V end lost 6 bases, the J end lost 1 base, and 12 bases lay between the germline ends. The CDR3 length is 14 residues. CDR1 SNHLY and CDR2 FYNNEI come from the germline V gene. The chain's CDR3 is CASRPTGFNYGYTF. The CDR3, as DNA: TGTGCCAGCAGACCGACAGGATTTAACTATGGCTACACCTTC. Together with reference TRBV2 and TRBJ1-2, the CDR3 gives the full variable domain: EPEVTQTPSHQVTQMGQEVILRCVPISNHLYFYWYRQILGQKVEFLVSFYNNEISEKSEIFDDQFSVERPDGSNFTLKIRSTKLEDSAMYFCASRPTGFNYGYTFGSGTRLTVV.

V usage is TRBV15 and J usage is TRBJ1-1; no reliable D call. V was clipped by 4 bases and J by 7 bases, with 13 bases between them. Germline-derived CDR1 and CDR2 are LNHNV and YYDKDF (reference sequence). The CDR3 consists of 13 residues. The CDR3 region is CATSTSLSIEAFF. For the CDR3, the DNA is TGTGCCACCAGCACGTCCTTATCTATTGAAGCTTTCTTT. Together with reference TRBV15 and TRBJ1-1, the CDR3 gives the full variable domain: DAMVIQNPRYQVTQFGKPVTLSCSQTLNHNVMYWYQQKSSQAPKLLFHYYDKDFNNEADTPDNFQSRRPNTSFCFLDIRSPGLGDTAMYLCATSTSLSIEAFFGQGTRLTVV.

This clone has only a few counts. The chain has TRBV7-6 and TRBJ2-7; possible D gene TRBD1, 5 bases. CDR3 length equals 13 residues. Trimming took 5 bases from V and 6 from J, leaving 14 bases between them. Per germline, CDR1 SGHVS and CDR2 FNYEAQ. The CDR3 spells CASSPRTFSEQYF. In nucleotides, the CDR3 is TGTGCCAGCAGCCCCCGGACATTCTCCGAGCAGTACTTC.

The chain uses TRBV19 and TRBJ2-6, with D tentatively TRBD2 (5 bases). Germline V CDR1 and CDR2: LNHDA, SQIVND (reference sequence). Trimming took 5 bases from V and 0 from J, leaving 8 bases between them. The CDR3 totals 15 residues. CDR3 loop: CASSSGSSGANVLTF. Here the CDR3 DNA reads TGTGCCAGTAGTTCGGGAAGCTCTGGGGCCAACGTCCTGACTTTC.

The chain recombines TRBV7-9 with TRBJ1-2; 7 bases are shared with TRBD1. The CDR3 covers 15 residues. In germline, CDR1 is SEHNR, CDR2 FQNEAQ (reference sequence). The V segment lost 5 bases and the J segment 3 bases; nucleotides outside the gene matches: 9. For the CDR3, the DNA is TGTGCCAGCAGCAGCAACAGGGGATCTGACTATGGCTACACCTTC. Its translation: CASSSNRGSDYGYTF. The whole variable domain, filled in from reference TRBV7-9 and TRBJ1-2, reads DTGVSQNPRHKITKRGQNVTFRCDPISEHNRLYWYRQTLGQGPEFLTYFQNEAQLEKSRLLSDRFSAERPKGSFSTLEIQRTEQGDSAMYLCASSSNRGSDYGYTFGSGTRLTVV.

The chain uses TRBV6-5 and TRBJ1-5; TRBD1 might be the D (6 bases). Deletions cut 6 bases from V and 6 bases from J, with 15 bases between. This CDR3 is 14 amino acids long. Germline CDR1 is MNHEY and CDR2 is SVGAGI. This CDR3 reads CASRRVQGAQPQHF. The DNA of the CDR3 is TGTGCCAGCAGAAGGGTACAGGGTGCTCAGCCCCAGCATTTT.

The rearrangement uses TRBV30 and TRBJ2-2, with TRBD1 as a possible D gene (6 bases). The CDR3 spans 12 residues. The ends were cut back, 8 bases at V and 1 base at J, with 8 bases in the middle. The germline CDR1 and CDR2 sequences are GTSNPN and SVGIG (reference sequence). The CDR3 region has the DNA TGTGCCGGGGACAAGAACACCGGGGAGCTGTTTTTT. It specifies CAGDKNTGELFF.

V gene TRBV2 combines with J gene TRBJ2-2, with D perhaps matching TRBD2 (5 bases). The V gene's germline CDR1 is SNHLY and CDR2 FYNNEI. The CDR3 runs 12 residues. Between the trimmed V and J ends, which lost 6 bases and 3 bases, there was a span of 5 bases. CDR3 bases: TGTGCCAGCAGGGGAGACACCGGGGAGCTGTTTTTT. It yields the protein CASRGDTGELFF.